Described below is a single TCR beta chain sequence and its context. Its target is not known. Drawing of blood for sampling happened at baseline, at cycle 4 day 1, and at cycle 7 day 1. Sequenced by immunoSEQ multiplex PCR; TCRdb stores in-frame clones only, minus some. Of around 45,000 clones listed, about nine tenths are singletons. CDR3 length: 13 residues. The V end lost 1 base, the J end lost 4 bases, and 7 bases lay between the germline ends. Germline CDR1 and CDR2: MNHEY and SVGAGI. The sample originates from a study of OX40 agonist ivuxolimab in advanced cancers. Study in general: Previous treatment with anti-PD-1, anti-PD-L1 or anti-CTLA-4 therapy was allowed; roughly 40% had received some. Study-wide results and limits: Averaged across samples, CD8+ T cells carried more expanded clones than CD4+ did.

The rearrangement links TRBV6-5 to TRBJ1-2; D gene ambiguous. The sequences come from CD4+ or CD8+ T cells sorted from blood, collected in a trial of the OX40 agonist ivuxolimab. This sequence originates from an adult with an advanced solid tumor such as melanoma, head and neck, liver or kidney cancer. The DNA for the CDR3 is TGTGCCAGCAGTTACTACGGAAGCTATGGCTACACCTTC. It codes for CASSYYGSYGYTF.